These T cell receptor beta chains were read from a single sample in a study of blood T cell repertoires in COVID-19. Only in-frame clones appear in the TCRdb table, and some are missing; sequencing was by immunoSEQ multiplex PCR. The profile covers around 180,000 clones, with roughly 79% appearing a single time and roughly 12% taken by the ten largest. Sequenced input: peripheral blood. The receptor set was obtained from a woman of 80 years or more with COVID-19, enrolled during active disease. CDR3s include the opening cysteine and the closing phenylalanine or tryptophan. Each record gives: V gene, J gene, D gene, clone size, CDR3 protein, CDR3 DNA. A D gene is named only where the DNA matches it firmly. Clone size, where shown, is once, few, many, or a class for clones that have expanded.

>TRBV27|TRBJ2-7|TRBD1|-
CASSGRTGGPYEQYF
TGTGCCAGCAGTGGCCGGACAGGGGGACCCTACGAGCAGTACTTC
>TRBV29-1|TRBJ1-3|TRBD1|-
CSVGTGGGNTIYF
TGCAGCGTTGGGACAGGGGGAGGAAACACCATATATTTT
>TRBV9|TRBJ2-3|TRBD1|-
CASSVGALDRYTDTQYF
TGTGCCAGCAGCGTAGGTGCCCTGGACAGGTACACAGATACGCAGTATTTT
>TRBV5-1|TRBJ1-5|-|few
CASSLTGQQPQHF
TGCGCCAGCAGCTTAACAGGGCAGCAGCCCCAGCATTTT
>TRBV4-1|TRBJ1-5|-|-
CASSQVIGQGDNQPQHF
TGCGCCAGCAGCCAAGTTATTGGTCAGGGCGACAATCAGCCCCAGCATTTT
>TRBV3-1/TRBV3-2|TRBJ1-1|-|-
CASSQDTGRGARRAFF
TGTGCCAGCAGCCAAGACACGGGACGGGGGGCGCGGAGGGCTTTCTTT
>TRBV23-1|TRBJ1-1|-|-
CASSQSVGKIGAFF
TGCGCCAGCAGTCAATCGGTGGGCAAAATAGGAGCTTTCTTT
>TRBV7-9|TRBJ2-1|TRBD1|once
CASSWDRGRLYNEQFF
TGTGCCAGCAGTTGGGACAGGGGGCGACTTTACAATGAGCAGTTCTTC
>TRBV4-2|TRBJ2-7|-|-
CASSQEMGGDTYEQYF
TGTGCCAGCAGCCAAGAAATGGGCGGGGATACCTACGAGCAGTACTTC
>TRBV11-3|TRBJ2-5|TRBD1|-
CASSLVTQGWRTQYF
TGTGCCAGCAGCTTAGTTACACAGGGGTGGCGCACCCAGTACTTC
>TRBV7-2|TRBJ1-2|TRBD1|-
CASSLAGTGVGYTF
TGTGCCAGCAGCTTAGCCGGGACAGGGGTCGGCTACACCTTC
>TRBV3-1/TRBV3-2|TRBJ2-4|TRBD1|-
CASSQEPPGQGGKNIQYF
TGTGCCAGCAGCCAAGAACCCCCGGGACAGGGAGGCAAAAACATTCAGTACTTC
>TRBV28|TRBJ2-3|TRBD2|-
CASNQAGGWSDTQYF
TGTGCCAGCAATCAAGCGGGAGGATGGTCAGATACGCAGTATTTT
>TRBV3-1/TRBV3-2|TRBJ1-2|-|-
CASSQGQGSYTF
TGTGCCAGCAGCCAAGGTCAGGGGAGCTACACCTTC
>TRBV4-1|TRBJ2-7|TRBD2|-
CASSPSGSGRYEQYF
TGCGCCAGCAGCCCGTCGGGTAGCGGGAGGTACGAGCAGTACTTC
>TRBV29-1|TRBJ1-1|TRBD1|once
CSVGGRTGANTEAFF
TGCAGCGTTGGTGGGCGGACAGGGGCGAACACTGAAGCTTTCTTT